The 22 T cell receptor beta chains listed next were all sequenced from one sample in a study of regulatory dendritic cells for organ transplantation (dated by TCRdb to about 2017). Libraries were constructed by the immunoSEQ multiplex PCR assay. Sourced from immuneACCESS, this table was stored by TCRdb with only in-frame sequences that have V and J called. A share of the clones is absent; for the studies checked, an unresolved V gene accounts for under half, and the remainder has no known explanation. This sample has approximately 28,000 clones in its table, and under 90% of those were observed once. Over 0.35% of the sample is taken by the ten largest. The sequencing input was naive CD8+ T cells from blood. This sample's cell subset or site label indicates: CD45RA+ naive T cells. The receptors stem from a human donor in good health.

About this clone: A junction boundary mismatches the germline segment, possibly from a read error. CDR3 region: CASSSDRYTGELFF. Here the CDR3 DNA reads TGTGCTAGCAGCTCCGACAGGTACACCGGGGAGCTGTTTTTT. The chain carries TRBV7-7 and TRBJ2-2; TRBD1 is a possible D gene (6 bases). CDR3 length: 14 amino acids. Germline CDR1 and CDR2: SSHAT and FNYEAQ (reference sequence).

The chain links TRBV4-1 to TRBJ2-5; D is unclear. There are 13 residues in the CDR3. CDR1 is MGHRA, CDR2 YSYEKL, per germline. Trimming took off 0 bases at V and 3 bases at J, with 5 bases between the two ends. As DNA, the CDR3 is TGCGCCAGCAGCCAAGACAGGAAAGAGACCCAGTACTTC. Translating gives CASSQDRKETQYF.

The chain carries TRBV7-9 and TRBJ2-3; perhaps TRBD2 as D (8 bases). Germline CDR1 reads SEHNR; CDR2 reads FQNEAQ (reference sequence). CDR3 size: 17 residues. V was cut by 5 bases and J by 4 bases, with 22 bases left in between. The CDR3 coding sequence is TGTGCCAGCAGCCGTAGCGGGGAGACAGGGCCCCCAGATACGCAGTATTTT. This codes for CASSRSGETGPPDTQYF.

The chain combines TRBV19 with TRBJ1-2; TRBD1 might be the D (5 bases). CDR3 size: 14 residues. Germline CDR1 is LNHDA and CDR2 is SQIVND (reference sequence). Trimming removed 8 bases at V and 5 bases at J, with 18 bases between. The CDR3 reads CASSQGRGGYGYTF. CDR3 DNA sequence: TGTGCCAGTTCCCAAGGGCGGGGGGGATATGGCTACACCTTC.

The chain has TRBV5-1 and TRBJ1-1, with D perhaps matching TRBD1 (6 bases). Germline V gives CDR1 SGHRS, CDR2 YFSETQ. The CDR3 spans 16 residues. Trimming removed 1 base from V and 1 base from J, with 14 bases in between. The CDR3 reads CASSLFLQGQNTEAFF. In nucleotides, the CDR3 is TGCGCCAGCAGCTTGTTTCTACAGGGACAGAACACTGAAGCTTTCTTT.

The CDR3 nucleotides read TGTGCCAGCAGTGTAGACAGCTCCACCGTGGGCTATGGCTACACCTTC. This codes for CASSVDSSTVGYGYTF. The V call is TRBV6-1, the J call TRBJ1-2, with a possible D match to TRBD1 (5 bases). Germline CDR1 reads MNHNS; CDR2 reads SASEGT. Trimming took off 4 bases at V and 4 bases at J, with 19 bases between the two ends. CDR3 length: 16 amino acids.

The chain has TRBV15 and TRBJ1-5; possibly TRBD1 for D (5 bases). V was shortened by 0 bases and J by 4 bases, with 10 bases between the two germline ends. The CDR3 has 15 residues. Germline V CDR1 and CDR2: LNHNV, YYDKDF (reference sequence). The CDR3 is CATSRDRGVNQPQHF. In DNA, the CDR3 is TGTGCCACCAGCAGAGATCGGGGGGTTAATCAGCCCCAGCATTTT. Using reference TRBV15 and TRBJ1-5 for the parts outside the CDR3, the full variable domain is DAMVIQNPRYQVTQFGKPVTLSCSQTLNHNVMYWYQQKSSQAPKLLFHYYDKDFNNEADTPDNFQSRRPNTSFCFLDIRSPGLGDTAMYLCATSRDRGVNQPQHFGDGTRLSIL.

V gene TRBV27 combines with J gene TRBJ1-2, with 7 positions matching TRBD1. The germline CDR1 and CDR2 sequences are MNHEY and SMNVEV (reference sequence). V dropped 5 bases and J dropped 0; count of bases not matched to a gene: 12. This CDR3 has 17 amino acids. DNA of the CDR3: TGTGCCAGCAGTCCTCTTGCAGGGGGTCCGGCTAACTATGGCTACACCTTC. Its protein product is CASSPLAGGPANYGYTF.

This clone was picked up one time. The J gene is TRBJ2-5, the V gene TRBV13; D is undetermined. V was cut by 0 bases and J by 5 bases, with 4 bases left in between. The CDR3 consists of 12 residues. The germline CDR1 and CDR2 sequences are PRHDT and FYEKMQ (reference sequence). For the CDR3, the DNA is TGTGCCAGCAGCTTAGGGTCGGAGACCCAGTACTTC. Amino acid sequence: CASSLGSETQYF.

This clone was seen a few times. This CDR3 fails to terminate in the conserved phenylalanine or tryptophan, so it likely reflects a read error. The chain uses TRBV5-1 and TRBJ1-6; D may be TRBD1 (5 bases). The germline gives CDR1 SGHRS, CDR2 YFSETQ. This CDR3 has 16 residues. V was trimmed by 2 bases and J by 9 bases, leaving 18 bases between them. The chain's CDR3 is CASSFAGQKGSSPLHS. CDR3 coding DNA: TGCGCCAGCAGCTTTGCCGGACAAAAAGGCAGTTCACCCCTCCACTCT.

The chain uses TRBV7-9 and TRBJ2-7; 7 bases match TRBD1. J was trimmed by 2 bases and V by 3 bases; bases with no gene match: 7. Germline V gene sequence: CDR1 SEHNR, CDR2 FQNEAQ (reference sequence). The CDR3 is 15 residues long. The CDR3 sequence is CASSFSGQEPYEQYF. In nucleotides, the CDR3 is TGTGCCAGCAGCTTTTCAGGACAGGAACCCTACGAGCAGTACTTC.

This clone was seen only a few times. The gene calls are TRBV6-1 and TRBJ2-7, with 7 bases identical to TRBD1. The CDR3 loop spans 12 amino acids. V lost 7 bases, J lost 6 bases, and 6 bases stayed unmatched. Germline lookup yields CDR1 MNHNS and CDR2 SASEGT. The CDR3 sequence: CASKTGMREQYF. CDR3 DNA: TGTGCCAGCAAGACAGGGATGCGCGAGCAGTACTTC.

This clone showed up just a few times. V is TRBV2 and J is TRBJ2-7; 9 positions match TRBD1. Germline loops: CDR1 SNHLY, CDR2 FYNNEI. After removal of 6 bases from V and 4 bases from J, the junction contained 4 bases not matched to a gene. The CDR3 runs to 13 residues. CDR3 nucleotide sequence: TGTGCCAGCAGGGGGACAGGGACGTACGAGCAGTACTTC. Translating it yields CASRGTGTYEQYF. Complete variable domain (other parts from reference TRBV2 and TRBJ2-7): EPEVTQTPSHQVTQMGQEVILRCVPISNHLYFYWYRQILGQKVEFLVSFYNNEISEKSEIFDDQFSVERPDGSNFTLKIRSTKLEDSAMYFCASRGTGTYEQYFGPGTRLTVT.

The chain links TRBV6-5 to TRBJ2-5, with 11 nucleotides matching TRBD1. Germline V CDR1 and CDR2: MNHEY, SVGAGI. CDR3 length equals 15 residues. The V gene end was trimmed by 6 bases and the J gene end by 3 bases; junction bases not matched to a gene: 6. CDR3 in DNA: TGTGCCAGCAGGGGAGGGGACAGGGGGAAAGAGACCCAGTACTTC. This sequence encodes CASRGGDRGKETQYF.

This sequence joins TRBV7-2 and TRBJ2-5, with 8 bases aligning to TRBD1. Losses at the gene ends were 0 bases for V and 4 bases for J; bases not matched to a gene: 7. The germline gives CDR1 SGHTA, CDR2 FQGNSA. This CDR3 has 16 amino acids. As DNA, the CDR3 is TGTGCCAGCAGCTTAGCGCGCCTGACAGGGGTAGAGACCCAGTACTTC. Protein sequence: CASSLARLTGVETQYF.

This clone has just one count. This CDR3 is CASTQGTEAFF. Written as DNA, the CDR3 is TGTGCCAGCACCCAGGGCACTGAAGCTTTCTTT. The genes are TRBV6-1 and TRBJ1-1, with D perhaps matching TRBD1 (5 bases). Between the trimmed V and J ends, which lost 7 bases and 4 bases, there was a span of 7 bases. This CDR3 has 11 amino acids. Germline values: CDR1 MNHNS, CDR2 SASEGT.

This chain connects TRBV7-6 to TRBJ2-1, with 10 bases aligning to TRBD2. CDR3 length equals 17 residues. V shed 5 bases, J shed 8 bases, and the junction held 15 bases outside the gene matches. Germline loops: CDR1 SGHVS, CDR2 FNYEAQ. The CDR3 here is CASSPRTSGLPWDEQFF. CDR3 DNA: TGTGCCAGCAGCCCCCGGACTAGCGGATTACCCTGGGATGAGCAGTTCTTC. The whole variable domain, remainder taken from reference TRBV7-6 and TRBJ2-1, is GAGVSQSPRYKVTKRGQDVALRCDPISGHVSLYWYRQALGQGPEFLTYFNYEAQQDKSGLPNDRFSAERPEGSISTLTIQRTEQRDSAMYRCASSPRTSGLPWDEQFFGPGTRLTVL.

The table lists this clone with a count of one. The V and J genes are TRBV6-5 and TRBJ2-1; the match to TRBD1 covers 7 bases. Germline V CDR1 and CDR2: MNHEY, SVGAGI. The CDR3 is made up of 15 amino acids. V shed 5 bases, J shed 7 bases, and the junction held 11 bases outside the gene matches. CDR3 residues: CASSHPPKGANEQFF. CDR3 coding DNA: TGTGCCAGCAGTCACCCCCCGAAGGGGGCGAATGAGCAGTTCTTC.

This rearrangement joins TRBV19 to TRBJ2-1, with D possibly matching TRBD1 (5 bases). V lost 1 base and J lost 10, with 17 bases in between. CDR3 length: 15 residues. The germline CDR1 and CDR2 sequences are LNHDA and SQIVND (reference sequence). CDR3 amino acids: CASSIGFTGAREQFF. In DNA form, the CDR3 reads TGTGCCAGTAGTATAGGGTTTACAGGCGCCAGGGAGCAGTTCTTC.

J is TRBJ2-7 and V is TRBV7-8; D gene unclear. Germline assignment: CDR1 SGHVS and CDR2 FQNEAQ. This CDR3 has 11 residues. Between the trimmed V and J ends, which lost 4 bases and 3 bases, there was a span of 4 bases. CDR3 sequence (DNA): TGTGCCAGCAGCTATAACTACGAGCAGTACTTC. This sequence encodes CASSYNYEQYF.

This rearrangement joins TRBV2 to TRBJ2-5; D is possibly TRBD1 (5 bases). V was cut by 2 bases and J by 4 bases, with 14 bases left in between. The CDR3 contains 15 residues. Germline V CDR1 and CDR2: SNHLY, FYNNEI. CDR3 DNA: TGTGCCAGCAGTGAAAGTCGGGTAGGGGCAGAGACCCAGTACTTC. It codes for CASSESRVGAETQYF.

The chain employs TRBV11-2 and TRBJ1-1; D remains unclear. V gave up 2 bases and J gave up 0 bases, with 19 bases separating them. This CDR3 spans 18 amino acids. Germline assignment: CDR1 SGHAT and CDR2 FQNNGV. CDR3 amino acids: CASSLSGVDRLMNTEAFF. The DNA for the CDR3 is TGTGCCAGCAGCTTATCAGGAGTAGACCGACTAATGAACACTGAAGCTTTCTTT.